The rows below give T cell receptor beta chains drawn from one sample of a study of blood T cell repertoires in COVID-19. Profiled with immunoSEQ multiplex PCR; TCRdb holds only in-frame clones, not every one. The table records roughly 400,000 clones, roughly nine tenths of them present only once. Sequencing was done on a sample of PBMCs or T cells enriched from blood (not recorded which). The source of these receptors is a young woman who had recovered from COVID-19. CDR3s include the opening cysteine and the closing phenylalanine or tryptophan. Fields, in order: J gene, V gene, clone size, D gene, CDR3 DNA, CDR3 protein. D genes are given only for firm matches. The size entry is marked missing in some rows and otherwise reads once, few, many or a size class.

>TRBJ1-6|TRBV5-1|.|TRBD1
TGCGCCAGCAGCTTGAGTCAGGGGGCAGGTTCACCCCTCCACTTT
CASSLSQGAGSPLHF
>TRBJ2-5|TRBV5-4|.|TRBD2
TGTGCCAGCAGGAGACTAGCGGGAGGACAAGAGACCCAGTACTTC
CASRRLAGGQETQYF
>TRBJ2-7|TRBV3-1/TRBV3-2|once|TRBD2
TGTGCCAGCAGCCAACACGGGAGGAGGGCCTACGAGCAGTACTTC
CASSQHGRRAYEQYF
>TRBJ2-7|TRBV15|.|TRBD2
TGTGCCACCAGCTCATCACGACTAGCGGGTGCCTACGAGCAGTACTTC
CATSSSRLAGAYEQYF
>TRBJ2-2|TRBV7-9|.|.
TGTGCCAGCAGCTTGACGACAGGAAAAAAGGCCGGGGAGCTGTTTTTT
CASSLTTGKKAGELFF
>TRBJ2-3|TRBV24-1|.|TRBD1
TGTGCCACCAGTGACCGACAGGGGGCGTCGGATACGCAGTATTTT
CATSDRQGASDTQYF
>TRBJ2-1|TRBV12-3/TRBV12-4|.|.
TGTGCCAGCAGTTTAGGGGCCAATGAGCAGTTCTTC
CASSLGANEQFF
>TRBJ1-2|TRBV13|.|TRBD1
TGTGCCAGCAGCTTATCCGACAGGGGTAGGGGCTACACCTTC
CASSLSDRGRGYTF
>TRBJ1-5|TRBV6-2/TRBV6-3|.|TRBD1
TGTGCCAGCAGTTACGAGACAGGGGGATCATATAGCAATCAGCCCCAGCATTTT
CASSYETGGSYSNQPQHF
>TRBJ2-1|TRBV25-1|once|TRBD1
TGTGCCAGCAGAGGGACAGGGGGACTTGAGCAGTTCTTC
CASRGTGGLEQFF
>TRBJ1-3|TRBV2|once|.
TGTGCCAGCAGTGACGGTACAGGCCACTCTGGAAACACCATATATTTT
CASSDGTGHSGNTIYF
>TRBJ2-5|TRBV18|.|.
TGTGCCAGTGCCGACACCAACCAAGAGACCCAGTACTTC
CASADTNQETQYF
>TRBJ1-1|TRBV6-5|.|.
TGTGCCACCAAATTTACAGGGAGGGGTGCTCGGGAAGCTTTCTTT
CATKFTGRGAREAFF
>TRBJ2-5|TRBV7-3|.|TRBD2
TGTGCCAGCAGCCCGGAGGGCGGGGGGACCCAGTACTTC
CASSPEGGGTQYF
>TRBJ2-2|TRBV27|.|TRBD2
TGTGCCAGCAGCCGAGGGACTAGCGGGGGGGGCTCGACCGGGGAGCTGTTTTTT
CASSRGTSGGGSTGELFF
>TRBJ1-1|TRBV18|.|TRBD1
TGTGCCAGCTCACCATTTTTCGGGATCCAGGGGGACACTGAAGCTTTCTTT
CASSPFFGIQGDTEAFF
>TRBJ1-4|TRBV28|.|.
TGTGCCAGCAGTTATCTAGGGGCAACTAATGAAAAACTGTTTTTT
CASSYLGATNEKLFF
>TRBJ1-1|TRBV5-4|once|.
TGTGCCAGCCTCAGGGTCGGGGGCACTGAAGCTTTCTTT
CASLRVGGTEAFF
>TRBJ2-2|TRBV5-1|.|TRBD2
TGCGCCAGCAGCTTGTTCGCGGGAGGGCCCGGCGGGGAGCTGTTTTTT
CASSLFAGGPGGELFF
>TRBJ1-2|TRBV19|.|.
TGTGCCAGTAGTATGCTGGACAGCTATGGCTACACCTTC
CASSMLDSYGYTF
>TRBJ1-2|TRBV25-1|few|TRBD1
TGTGCCAGCAGTGCGGGACAGGGGGGGTATGGCTACACCTTC
CASSAGQGGYGYTF
>TRBJ2-7|TRBV15|.|.
TGTGCCACCAGCAGAGGAGGGTACGAGCAGTACTTC
CATSRGGYEQYF